The sequence of this T cell receptor (beta chain) was determined in a study of tumor-infiltrating lymphocytes in primary liver carcinoma. Study overall: Both sexes were represented among patients, who were 30 to 69 years old. T1-T3 N0M0 was the stage of the tumors, which were about 4.2 to 11 cm across.

Looked up from germline, CDR1 is ENHRY and CDR2 is SYGVKD. The CDR3 totals 14 residues. A note on this clonotype: A junction boundary mismatches the germline segment, possibly from a read error.

A primer in the constant region served to generate TCR beta cDNA from roughly 520 ng of total RNA. Three nested multiplex PCR rounds of slightly modified ARM-PCR generated TCR beta libraries. Forward primers for TRBV1-TRBV30 and a C-beta reverse primer served the first two PCR rounds, at roughly 10 cycles each. In TCRdb, the multiplex PCR reads were re-called with MiXCR into one record per CDR3 protein. Here the sample spans some 25,000 distinct CDR3 sequences, nearly 80% being singletons. The 20-30 mg bulk tissue piece was not sorted before simultaneous RNA and DNA extraction. Samples were taken from five separate regions of every tumor.

The sequenced material came from liver tumor tissue from sampling region 3. Regarding subset: tumor region T3, left-lateral pole. V gene TRBV10-3 combines with J gene TRBJ1-5; D is ambiguous. The TCR sequence derives from a man aged 35-49 years with primary liver carcinoma and hepatitis B virus infection. CDR3 in amino acids: CSISVYEGDQPQHF. CDR3 coding DNA: TGTTCCATTAGTGTGTATGAGGGTGATCAGCCCCAGCATTTT.